These T cell receptor beta chains were read from a single sample in a study of CD8 T cells in cerebrospinal fluid in Alzheimer's disease. TCRdb reanalyzed the 10x single-cell sequencing reads, giving one entry per CDR3 protein sequence and no DNA. The table gives approximately 1,300 distinct CDR3 sequences; the top ten clones make up around 8.6% of it. Sequences were obtained from cerebrospinal fluid. These receptors all come from a human donor in good health. Both conserved end residues are part of each CDR3. Size is omitted from some rows. Given values are once, few, many or a class for expanded clones.

v_gene: TRBV19
j_gene: TRBJ1-2
abundance: medium-sized
CDR3aa: CASSTTPISGYTF

v_gene: TRBV6-5
j_gene: TRBJ2-1
abundance: large
CDR3aa: CASSYERQGAEQFF

v_gene: TRBV28
j_gene: TRBJ2-7
abundance: large
CDR3aa: CASSPSLAGVYEQYF

v_gene: TRBV7-9
j_gene: TRBJ1-1
abundance: hyperexpanded
CDR3aa: CASSHNRDVNTEAFF

v_gene: TRBV28
j_gene: TRBJ1-2
abundance: medium-sized
CDR3aa: CASSLGHLSGYTF

v_gene: TRBV6-5
j_gene: TRBJ2-5
abundance: medium-sized
CDR3aa: CASRAHDRVLGETQYF

v_gene: TRBV28
j_gene: TRBJ2-5
abundance: medium-sized
CDR3aa: CASRGQGRETQYF

v_gene: TRBV5-1
j_gene: TRBJ2-3
abundance: medium-sized
CDR3aa: CASRSTDTQYF

v_gene: TRBV5-1
j_gene: TRBJ1-3
abundance: medium-sized
CDR3aa: CASSLGQGERSGNTIYF

v_gene: TRBV4-1
j_gene: TRBJ2-5
abundance: medium-sized
CDR3aa: CASSQDLGGLETQYF

v_gene: TRBV6-2/TRBV6-3
j_gene: TRBJ2-7
abundance: medium-sized
CDR3aa: CASKLAGKSYEQYF

v_gene: TRBV7-9
j_gene: TRBJ2-5
abundance: medium-sized
CDR3aa: CASSLREETQYF

v_gene: TRBV5-5
j_gene: TRBJ1-3
abundance: medium-sized
CDR3aa: CASSFQNTIYF

v_gene: TRBV5-6
j_gene: TRBJ2-1
abundance: .
CDR3aa: CASSLNREELF

v_gene: TRBV19
j_gene: TRBJ2-7
abundance: .
CDR3aa: CASSIPGQGVYEQYF

v_gene: TRBV28
j_gene: TRBJ1-4
abundance: medium-sized
CDR3aa: CASSLRGEKLFF

v_gene: TRBV5-4
j_gene: TRBJ1-1
abundance: .
CDR3aa: CASSLWTGGLNTEAFF